Listed below are T cell receptor beta chains from one sample, sequenced in a study of blood T cell repertoires in COVID-19. The repertoire was sequenced with immunoSEQ multiplex PCR; TCRdb's copy has only in-frame clones and lacks some. The table lists about 110,000 clones, roughly 80% of them singletons. The sample taken for sequencing was peripheral blood. The receptors were sampled from a man between 65 and 79 years old with acute or convalescent COVID-19. CDR3s include the opening cysteine and the closing phenylalanine or tryptophan. The order of the fields is clone size, D gene, J gene, V gene, CDR3 length, CDR3 protein, CDR3 DNA. D genes are given only for firm matches. A row's size may be missing; if present it is once, few, many or a size class.

size: -
D: TRBD1
J: TRBJ2-4
V: TRBV5-6
length: 13
CDR3: CASSPGTGNIQYF
DNA: TGTGCCAGCAGCCCCGGGACAGGGAACATTCAGTACTTC

size: few
D: -
J: TRBJ2-7
V: TRBV11-2
length: 12
CDR3: CASTPTGTEQYF
DNA: TGTGCCAGCACCCCCACAGGGACCGAGCAGTACTTC

size: -
D: -
J: TRBJ2-1
V: TRBV30
length: 12
CDR3: CASNLGRGEQFF
DNA: TGTGCCTCGAATCTTGGCCGCGGGGAGCAGTTCTTC

size: -
D: TRBD1
J: TRBJ1-1
V: TRBV29-1
length: 13
CDR3: CSVGDRANTEAFF
DNA: TGCAGCGTCGGGGACAGGGCGAACACTGAAGCTTTCTTT

size: -
D: -
J: TRBJ1-5
V: TRBV19
length: 16
CDR3: CASSIGTNVPNQPQHF
DNA: TGTGCCAGTAGTATTGGGACAAACGTACCCAATCAGCCCCAGCATTTT

size: -
D: -
J: TRBJ1-1
V: TRBV10-1
length: 14
CDR3: CASRPAGEATEAFF
DNA: TGCGCCTCCCGTCCGGCCGGGGAGGCCACTGAAGCTTTCTTT

size: -
D: -
J: TRBJ2-2
V: TRBV7-9
length: 14
CDR3: CASSVIQGTGELFF
DNA: TGTGCCAGCAGCGTAATACAGGGAACCGGGGAGCTGTTTTTT

size: once
D: TRBD1
J: TRBJ1-2
V: TRBV13
length: 13
CDR3: CASSLGTGAGYTF
DNA: TGTGCCAGCAGCTTAGGGACAGGGGCTGGCTACACCTTC

size: few
D: TRBD1
J: TRBJ1-1
V: TRBV28
length: 16
CDR3: CASSPSGQGFNTEAFF
DNA: TGTGCCAGCAGTCCCTCGGGACAGGGCTTTAACACTGAAGCTTTCTTT

size: few
D: -
J: TRBJ1-1
V: TRBV18
length: 12
CDR3: CASSPLQGPAFF
DNA: TGTGCCAGCTCACCCCTACAGGGCCCCGCTTTCTTT

size: once
D: -
J: TRBJ2-3
V: TRBV2
length: 15
CDR3: CASSEQRASTDTQYF
DNA: TGTGCCAGCAGTGAACAGCGGGCTAGCACAGATACGCAGTATTTT

size: -
D: TRBD1
J: TRBJ1-4
V: TRBV7-9
length: 15
CDR3: CASSFTAGTGEKLFF
DNA: TGTGCCAGCAGCTTTACAGCAGGGACAGGGGAAAAACTGTTTTTT

size: -
D: TRBD1
J: TRBJ2-3
V: TRBV7-8
length: 15
CDR3: CASSLGTGLLTTQYF
DNA: TGTGCCAGCAGCTTAGGGACAGGACTTCTTACCACGCAGTATTTT

size: -
D: TRBD2
J: TRBJ2-5
V: TRBV15
length: 16
CDR3: CATSNRRGGVGETQYF
DNA: TGTGCCACCAGCAACCGCCGGGGAGGGGTTGGAGAGACCCAGTACTTC

size: -
D: TRBD1
J: TRBJ1-5
V: TRBV11-2
length: 18
CDR3: CASSLPQGSPGGNQPQHF
DNA: TGTGCCAGCAGCTTGCCACAGGGGTCACCTGGCGGCAATCAGCCCCAGCATTTT

size: -
D: -
J: TRBJ1-2
V: TRBV28
length: 13
CDR3: CASSRPGKGGYTF
DNA: TGTGCCAGCAGTAGGCCGGGGAAGGGTGGCTACACCTTC

size: -
D: TRBD1
J: TRBJ1-4
V: TRBV28
length: 15
CDR3: CASSLSGTGNEKLFF
DNA: TGTGCCAGCAGTTTGTCCGGGACAGGGAATGAAAAACTGTTTTTT

size: -
D: -
J: TRBJ1-1
V: TRBV10-3
length: 16
CDR3: CAISARQGELPGEAFF
DNA: TGTGCCATCAGTGCTCGTCAGGGCGAGCTCCCTGGTGAAGCTTTCTTT

size: -
D: -
J: TRBJ1-5
V: TRBV27
length: 13
CDR3: CASSFTVNQPQHF
DNA: TGTGCCAGCAGTTTTACGGTAAATCAGCCCCAGCATTTT

size: -
D: -
J: TRBJ2-6
V: TRBV7-9
length: 15
CDR3: CASSHSRSGANVLTF
DNA: TGTGCCAGCAGCCACAGCCGCTCTGGGGCCAACGTCCTGACTTTC

size: -
D: TRBD2
J: TRBJ2-3
V: TRBV3-1/TRBV3-2
length: 16
CDR3: CASSQGGGRGTDTQYF
DNA: TGTGCCAGCAGCCAAGGGGGCGGGAGGGGCACAGATACGCAGTATTTT

size: few
D: -
J: TRBJ2-3
V: TRBV7-9
length: 14
CDR3: CASSLELSTDTQYF
DNA: TGTGCCAGCAGCCTCGAACTCAGCACAGATACGCAGTATTTT

size: -
D: TRBD2
J: TRBJ2-7
V: TRBV12-5
length: 15
CDR3: CANKAGRQAAYEQYF
DNA: TGTGCTAATAAAGCCGGGAGGCAGGCGGCCTACGAGCAGTACTTC

size: -
D: TRBD2
J: TRBJ2-1
V: TRBV20-1
length: 15
CDR3: CSASQGTSGGNEQFF
DNA: TGCAGTGCTAGTCAGGGGACTAGCGGGGGCAATGAGCAGTTCTTC

size: few
D: TRBD1
J: TRBJ2-7
V: TRBV28
length: 13
CDR3: CAAARSRDSEQYF
DNA: TGTGCCGCCGCGAGATCCCGGGACAGTGAGCAGTACTTC

size: once
D: TRBD2
J: TRBJ2-5
V: TRBV5-4
length: 16
CDR3: CASSKGLAGTQETQYF
DNA: TGTGCCAGCAGCAAGGGACTAGCGGGAACCCAAGAGACCCAGTACTTC

size: -
D: -
J: TRBJ1-3
V: TRBV28
length: 18
CDR3: CASSRPAFDRNSGNTIYF
DNA: TGTGCCAGCAGCCGGCCGGCCTTCGACAGGAACTCTGGAAACACCATATATTTT

size: -
D: -
J: TRBJ1-6
V: TRBV9
length: 14
CDR3: CASSPWGGTSPLHF
DNA: TGTGCCAGCAGCCCATGGGGCGGGACTTCACCCCTCCACTTT

size: -
D: -
J: TRBJ1-1
V: TRBV5-1
length: 14
CDR3: CASSLTGQGTEAFF
DNA: TGCGCCAGCAGCTTGACAGGGCAGGGCACTGAAGCTTTCTTT

size: -
D: -
J: TRBJ2-6
V: TRBV7-3
length: 14
CDR3: CASSSGSGANVLTF
DNA: TGTGCCAGCAGTTCCGGGTCTGGGGCCAACGTCCTGACTTTC

size: -
D: TRBD2
J: TRBJ2-3
V: TRBV4-2
length: 17
CDR3: CASSPPFGGRHTDTQYF
DNA: TGTGCCAGCAGCCCTCCCTTTGGCGGGAGGCACACAGATACGCAGTATTTT

size: few
D: TRBD1
J: TRBJ1-1
V: TRBV29-1
length: 12
CDR3: CSVGQAGTEAFF
DNA: TGCAGCGTGGGACAGGCGGGTACTGAAGCTTTCTTT

size: once
D: -
J: TRBJ1-6
V: TRBV9
length: 17
CDR3: CASSVRAAQDYNSPLHF
DNA: TGTGCCAGCAGCGTAAGGGCAGCACAGGATTATAATTCACCCCTCCACTTT

size: -
D: TRBD1
J: TRBJ1-2
V: TRBV10-2
length: 14
CDR3: CASGGRGENYGYTF
DNA: TGCGCCAGCGGAGGCAGGGGGGAGAACTATGGCTACACCTTC

size: -
D: TRBD2
J: TRBJ2-3
V: TRBV19
length: 16
CDR3: CASSSTSGRITDTQYF
DNA: TGTGCCAGTAGTTCGACTAGCGGGAGGATCACAGATACGCAGTATTTT

size: -
D: TRBD2
J: TRBJ2-7
V: TRBV5-4
length: 16
CDR3: CASSPGLAGGSYEQYF
DNA: TGTGCCAGCAGCCCTGGACTAGCGGGAGGGTCCTACGAGCAGTACTTC

size: -
D: -
J: TRBJ1-5
V: TRBV28
length: 14
CDR3: CASSLTGREQPQHF
DNA: TGTGCCAGCAGTTTAACAGGGCGGGAGCAGCCCCAGCATTTT

size: few
D: TRBD1
J: TRBJ2-6
V: TRBV2
length: 16
CDR3: CASQGAGFGGANVLTF
DNA: TGTGCCTCACAGGGGGCAGGATTTGGTGGGGCCAACGTCCTGACTTTC

size: once
D: TRBD1
J: TRBJ1-2
V: TRBV5-4
length: 15
CDR3: CASSLRGQVPYGYTF
DNA: TGTGCCAGCAGCTTGCGGGGACAGGTTCCCTATGGCTACACCTTC